Listed here is a single T cell receptor (beta chain). The source of the sample is a study of control samples from healthy donors and cancer patients. Repertoires were generated with immunoSEQ multiplex PCR, while TCRdb's copy carries only in-frame clones and drops some. The sample lists roughly 90,000 clones; about 89% were seen once. Germline loops: CDR1 MGHRA, CDR2 YSYEKL. Deletions cut 4 bases from V and 0 bases from J, with 10 bases between. The CDR3 totals 16 residues. The sequence was obtained from a woman aged 45 to 65 with colorectal cancer. Sequenced sample: PBMCs. The genes are TRBV4-1 and TRBJ1-6; D is unclear. CDR3 nucleotides: TGCGCCAGCAGCCTGGGTGGGAGCTCCTATAATTCACCCCTCCACTTT. Translation: CASSLGGSSYNSPLHF.